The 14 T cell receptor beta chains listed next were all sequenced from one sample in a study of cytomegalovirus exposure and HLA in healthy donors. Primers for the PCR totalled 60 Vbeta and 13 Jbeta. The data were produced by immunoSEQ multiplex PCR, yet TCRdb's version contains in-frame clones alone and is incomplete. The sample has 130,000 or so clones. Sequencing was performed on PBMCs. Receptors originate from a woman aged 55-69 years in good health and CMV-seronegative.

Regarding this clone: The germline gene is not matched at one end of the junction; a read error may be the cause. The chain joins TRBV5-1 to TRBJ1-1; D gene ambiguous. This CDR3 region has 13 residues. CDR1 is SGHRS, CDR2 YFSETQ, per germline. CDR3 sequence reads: CASGLFGHTEAFF. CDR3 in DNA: TGCGCCAGCGGCTTGTTTGGGCACACTGAAGCTTTCTTT.

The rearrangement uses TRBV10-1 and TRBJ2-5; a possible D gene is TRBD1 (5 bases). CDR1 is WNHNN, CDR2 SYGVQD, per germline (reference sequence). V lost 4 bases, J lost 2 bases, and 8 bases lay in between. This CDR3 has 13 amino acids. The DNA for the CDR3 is TGCGCCAGCAGTGGGGGCGGACAAGAGACCCAGTACTTC. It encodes CASSGGGQETQYF.

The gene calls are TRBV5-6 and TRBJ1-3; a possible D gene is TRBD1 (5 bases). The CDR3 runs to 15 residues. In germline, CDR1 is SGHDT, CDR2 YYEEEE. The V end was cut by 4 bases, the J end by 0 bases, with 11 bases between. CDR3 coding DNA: TGTGCCAGCAGCCCAGGGCCCTACTCTGGAAACACCATATATTTT. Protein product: CASSPGPYSGNTIYF.

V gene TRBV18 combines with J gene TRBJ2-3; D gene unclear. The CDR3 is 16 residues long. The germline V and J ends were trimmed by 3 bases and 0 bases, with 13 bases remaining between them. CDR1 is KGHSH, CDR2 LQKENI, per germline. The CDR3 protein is CASSPQARTSTDTQYF. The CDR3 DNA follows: TGTGCCAGCTCACCGCAGGCACGCACTAGCACAGATACGCAGTATTTT. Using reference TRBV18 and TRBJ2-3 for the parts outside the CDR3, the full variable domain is NAGVMQNPRHLVRRRGQEARLRCSPMKGHSHVYWYRQLPEEGLKFMVYLQKENIIDESGMPKERFSAEFPKEGPSILRIQQVVRGDSAAYFCASSPQARTSTDTQYFGPGTRLTVL.

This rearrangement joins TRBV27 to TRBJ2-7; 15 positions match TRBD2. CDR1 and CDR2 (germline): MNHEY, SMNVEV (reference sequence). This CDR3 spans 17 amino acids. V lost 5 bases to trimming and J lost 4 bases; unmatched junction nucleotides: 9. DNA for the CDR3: TGTGCCAGCAGTACGAGGGGACTAGCGGGAGGTCGATACGAGCAGTACTTC. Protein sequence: CASSTRGLAGGRYEQYF.

The CDR3 DNA follows: TGTGCCAGCAGTTGGTCCGGGGTCCACGAGCAGTACTTC. Residues: CASSWSGVHEQYF. The chain combines TRBV27 with TRBJ2-7; D is perhaps TRBD2 (5 bases). CDR3 length equals 13 residues. Deletions cut 4 bases from V and 5 bases from J, with 12 bases between. Per germline, CDR1 MNHEY and CDR2 SMNVEV (reference sequence).

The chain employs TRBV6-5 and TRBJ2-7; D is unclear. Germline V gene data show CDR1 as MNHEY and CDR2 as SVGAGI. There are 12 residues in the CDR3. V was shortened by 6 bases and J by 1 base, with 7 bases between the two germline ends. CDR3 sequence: CASRGNSYEQYF. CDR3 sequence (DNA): TGTGCCAGCAGGGGCAATTCCTACGAGCAGTACTTC.

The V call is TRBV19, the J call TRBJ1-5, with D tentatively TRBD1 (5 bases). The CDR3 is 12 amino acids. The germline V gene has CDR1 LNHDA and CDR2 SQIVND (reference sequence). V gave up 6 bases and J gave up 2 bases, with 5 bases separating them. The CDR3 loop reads CASRGRNQPQHF. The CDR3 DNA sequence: TGTGCCAGTAGGGGGCGCAATCAGCCCCAGCATTTT.

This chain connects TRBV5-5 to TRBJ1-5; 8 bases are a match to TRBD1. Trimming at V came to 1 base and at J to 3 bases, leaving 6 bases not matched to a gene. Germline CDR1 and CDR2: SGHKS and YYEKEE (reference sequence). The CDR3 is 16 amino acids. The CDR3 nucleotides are TGTGCCAGCAGCTTGCATGGACAGGGTAACAATCAGCCCCAGCATTTT. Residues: CASSLHGQGNNQPQHF.

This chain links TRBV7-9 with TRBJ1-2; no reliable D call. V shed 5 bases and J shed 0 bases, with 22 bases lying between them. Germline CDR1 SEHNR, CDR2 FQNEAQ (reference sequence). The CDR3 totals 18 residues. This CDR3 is CASSPAEGRGPANYGYTF. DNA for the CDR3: TGTGCCAGCAGCCCGGCCGAGGGTCGGGGTCCGGCTAACTATGGCTACACCTTC.

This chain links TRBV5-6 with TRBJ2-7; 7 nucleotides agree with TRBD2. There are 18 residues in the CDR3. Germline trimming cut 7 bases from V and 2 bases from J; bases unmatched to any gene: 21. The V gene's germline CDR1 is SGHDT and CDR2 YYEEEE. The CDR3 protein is CASPSLVGGLLPAYEQYF. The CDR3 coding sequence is TGTGCCAGCCCCTCCTTGGTGGGAGGGCTTCTCCCCGCCTACGAGCAGTACTTC.

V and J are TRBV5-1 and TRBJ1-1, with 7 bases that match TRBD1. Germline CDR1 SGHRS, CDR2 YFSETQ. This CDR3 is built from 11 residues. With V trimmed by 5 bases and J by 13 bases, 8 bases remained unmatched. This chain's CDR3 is CASRRQGMLFF. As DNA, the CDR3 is TGCGCCAGCAGGCGACAGGGAATGCTTTTCTTT.

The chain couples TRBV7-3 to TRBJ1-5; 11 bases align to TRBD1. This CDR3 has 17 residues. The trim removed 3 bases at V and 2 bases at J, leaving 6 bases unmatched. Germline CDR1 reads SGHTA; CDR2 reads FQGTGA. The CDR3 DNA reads TGTGCCAGCAGCTTCTGGACAGGGGGCATGTGCAATCAGCCCCAGCATTTT. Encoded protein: CASSFWTGGMCNQPQHF.

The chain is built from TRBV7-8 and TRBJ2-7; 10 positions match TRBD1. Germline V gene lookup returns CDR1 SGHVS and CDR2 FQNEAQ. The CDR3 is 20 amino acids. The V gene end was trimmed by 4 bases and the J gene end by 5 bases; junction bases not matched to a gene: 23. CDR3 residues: CASSSPTGIHRDRGINEQYF. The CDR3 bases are TGTGCCAGCAGCTCCCCGACGGGTATACACCGGGACAGGGGTATCAACGAGCAGTACTTC.